This paragraph covers one T cell receptor beta chain sequence. This record comes from a study of CD8+CD57+ T cells in acquired aplastic anemia. The template for TCR beta VDJ and CDR3 sequence profiling was genomic DNA. TCRdb re-called the reads through MiXCR, storing one row per CDR3 protein. The data hold about 250,000 distinct CDR3 sequences, with 40% to 50% observed a single time. This CDR3 is built from 15 residues. Trimming cost V 4 bases and J 5 bases, with 15 bases left between them. Per the germline V gene, CDR1 is SEHNR and CDR2 is FQNEAQ (reference sequence). In patients chosen for sequencing, flow cytometry had shown CD8+CD57+ cell expansion.

The V call is TRBV7-9, the J call TRBJ2-1, with D maybe TRBD2 (5 bases). Sequenced sample: sorted CD4+, CD8+, or CD8+CD57+ T cells (not recorded which) from PBMCs. The receptor's source is a human donor with aplastic anemia. DNA for the CDR3: TGTGCCAGCAGCTCGGGGTGGTCCTTAAACAATGAGCAGTTCTTC. Residues: CASSSGWSLNNEQFF.